The 6 T cell receptor beta chains in this list originate from one sample, sequenced in a study of blood T cells in healthy people across ages. A sample-barcoded 5' primer and a J-beta primer mix were used in a second PCR of about 7 to 11 cycles. Each CDR3 protein gets one entry after TCRdb re-called the 5' RACE reads with MiXCR. The top ten hold over 20% of the sample, which has about 970,000 distinct CDR3 sequences, about 53% seen once. The sequenced sample consisted of blood. These receptor sequences come from a woman aged 55-70 years in good health.

The rearrangement uses TRBV28 and TRBJ1-5; D is uncertain. The CDR3 has 14 residues. Germline lookup yields CDR1 MDHEN and CDR2 SYDVKM. Trimming cost V 5 bases and J 0 bases, with 8 bases left between them. CDR3 region: CASSHKYSNQPQHF. CDR3 bases: TGTGCCAGCAGTCACAAATATAGCAATCAGCCCCAGCATTTT. The whole variable domain, filled in from reference TRBV28 and TRBJ1-5, reads DVKVTQSSRYLVKRTGEKVFLECVQDMDHENMFWYRQDPGLGLRLIYFSYDVKMKEKGDIPEGYSVSREKKERFSLILESASTNQTSMYLCASSHKYSNQPQHFGDGTRLSIL.

The table lists this clonotype with a few counts. The rearrangement links TRBV7-8 to TRBJ2-7; 11 bases are shared with TRBD2. The CDR3 is 15 amino acids. Germline V gene data show CDR1 as SGHVS and CDR2 as FQNEAQ. J lost 3 bases, V lost 4 bases, and 5 bases had no gene match. The CDR3 sequence: CASSWSSGGIYEQYF. DNA for the CDR3: TGTGCCAGCAGCTGGTCTAGCGGGGGGATCTACGAGCAGTACTTC. Looking up the rest from reference TRBV7-8 and TRBJ2-7 gives the full variable domain: GAGVSQSPRYKVAKRGQDVALRCDPISGHVSLFWYQQALGQGPEFLTYFQNEAQLDKSGLPSDRFFAERPEGSVSTLKIQRTQQEDSAVYLCASSWSSGGIYEQYFGPGTRLTVT.

The chain recombines TRBV6-5 with TRBJ1-4; D remains ambiguous. The CDR3 totals 14 residues. Germline CDR1 is MNHEY and CDR2 is SVGAGI. V lost 2 bases, J lost 7 bases, and 11 bases lay in between. Here the CDR3 DNA reads TGTGCCAGCAGTTACGGGCGCCGTAGTGAAAAACTGTTTTTT. Translation gives CASSYGRRSEKLFF.

This chain uses TRBV12-3 or TRBV12-4 with TRBJ2-1; D is perhaps TRBD1 or TRBD2 (7 bases each). This CDR3 comprises 16 residues. Trimming left V 3 bases short and J 8 bases short, with 20 bases between. CDR3 in amino acids: CASSFGQRAGGDEQFF. The CDR3 coding sequence is TGTGCCAGCAGTTTTGGGCAGAGGGCAGGGGGGGATGAGCAGTTCTTC.

This chain connects TRBV18 to TRBJ2-7; D perhaps matches TRBD2 (6 bases). The V gene's germline CDR1 is KGHSH and CDR2 LQKENI. V dropped 3 bases and J dropped 7 bases, with 13 bases sitting between them. This CDR3 has 13 residues. The CDR3 sequence is CASSPSGLGEQYF. CDR3 DNA sequence: TGTGCCAGCTCACCCAGCGGGTTGGGTGAGCAGTACTTC.

This chain connects TRBV2 to TRBJ2-5; possible D gene TRBD1, 5 bases. V was trimmed by 6 bases and J by 3 bases, leaving 14 bases between them. In germline, CDR1 is SNHLY, CDR2 FYNNEI. CDR3 length equals 14 residues. CDR3 in DNA: TGTGCCAGCAGGCTAAGCCAGGGCGAAGAGACCCAGTACTTC. This gives the protein CASRLSQGEETQYF. Variable domain in full (rest from reference TRBV2 and TRBJ2-5): EPEVTQTPSHQVTQMGQEVILRCVPISNHLYFYWYRQILGQKVEFLVSFYNNEISEKSEIFDDQFSVERPDGSNFTLKIRSTKLEDSAMYFCASRLSQGEETQYFGPGTRLLVL.